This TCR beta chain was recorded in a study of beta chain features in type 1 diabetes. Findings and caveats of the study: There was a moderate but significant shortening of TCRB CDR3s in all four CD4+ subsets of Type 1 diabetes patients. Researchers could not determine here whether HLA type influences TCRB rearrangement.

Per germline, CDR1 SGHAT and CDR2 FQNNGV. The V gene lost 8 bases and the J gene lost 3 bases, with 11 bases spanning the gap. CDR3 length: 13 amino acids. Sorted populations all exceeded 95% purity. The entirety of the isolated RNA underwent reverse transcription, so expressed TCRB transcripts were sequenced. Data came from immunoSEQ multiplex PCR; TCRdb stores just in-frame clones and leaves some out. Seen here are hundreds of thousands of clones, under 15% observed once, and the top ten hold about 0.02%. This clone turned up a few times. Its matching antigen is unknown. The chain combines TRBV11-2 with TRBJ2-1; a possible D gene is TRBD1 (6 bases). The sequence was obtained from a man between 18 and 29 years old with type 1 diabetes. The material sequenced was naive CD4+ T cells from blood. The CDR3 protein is CASGTKIYNEQFF. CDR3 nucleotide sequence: TGTGCCAGCGGGACAAAGATCTACAATGAGCAGTTCTTC.